The following is a TCR beta chain sequence with its context. Antigen specificity is unknown. Separate from the roughly 670-subject first cohort, the approximately 120-subject validation cohort was the one that the donors belonged to. Sequenced by immunoSEQ multiplex PCR; TCRdb stores in-frame clones only, minus some. This sample carries 150,000 to 200,000 clones, just under 85% of them seen once, and the ten largest clones take 2% to 2.5%. These data originate in a study of cytomegalovirus exposure and HLA in healthy donors. Study results and limitations: CMV antigen specificity was confirmed in vitro for three CMV-associated chains. Reports indicated that the classifier achieved high specificity and sensitivity in diagnosing cytomegalovirus status. In a later analysis, first-cohort TCR clusters were found to tend to co-occur in the roughly 120 validation repertoires.

The CDR3 length is 13 residues. Trimming shortened V by 0 bases and J by 7 bases, and 9 bases separated the two germline ends. The V gene's germline CDR1 is SEHNR and CDR2 FQNEAQ (reference sequence). Source material: PBMCs. The genes are TRBV7-9 and TRBJ1-2; no clear D gene. The sequence was collected from a man aged 25 to 40 in good health and CMV-seropositive. The chain's CDR3 is CASSLAPAGGYTF. DNA for the CDR3: TGTGCCAGCAGCTTAGCTCCGGCGGGTGGCTACACCTTC. The full variable domain, rest sourced from reference TRBV7-9 and TRBJ1-2, is DTGVSQNPRHKITKRGQNVTFRCDPISEHNRLYWYRQTLGQGPEFLTYFQNEAQLEKSRLLSDRFSAERPKGSFSTLEIQRTEQGDSAMYLCASSLAPAGGYTFGSGTRLTVV.